Following are 14 T cell receptor beta chains from one sample sequenced in a study of cytomegalovirus exposure and HLA in healthy donors. PCR primers comprised 60 Vbeta and 13 Jbeta primers. TCRdb's copy holds only in-frame clones and misses some; the assay was immunoSEQ multiplex PCR. Among some 190,000 clones listed, about 88% were seen once. Material: PBMCs. These receptors all stem from a woman aged 25 to 45 in good health and CMV-seronegative.

This chain links TRBV7-8 with TRBJ1-5; 11 bases map to TRBD1. The CDR3 is made up of 14 amino acids. Trimming removed 5 bases from V and 6 bases from J; junction bases left unmatched: 3. Germline V gene lookup returns CDR1 SGHVS and CDR2 FQNEAQ. The CDR3 DNA reads TGTGCCAGCAGCGTAGGGACAGGGGGTCAGCCCCAGCATTTT. Encoded protein: CASSVGTGGQPQHF.

The genes are TRBV9 and TRBJ2-5; maybe TRBD2 (6 bases). CDR1 SGDLS and CDR2 YYNGEE come from the germline V gene. This CDR3 contains 13 residues. V lost 0 bases to trimming and J lost 4 bases, with 7 bases between them. CDR3 nucleotide sequence: TGTGCCAGCAGCGTAGTGGAGGGAGAGACCCAGTACTTC. Translation gives CASSVVEGETQYF.

The chain combines TRBV27 with TRBJ1-5; D may be TRBD1 (6 bases). Germline lookup yields CDR1 MNHEY and CDR2 SMNVEV (reference sequence). Trimming removed 6 bases from V and 1 base from J, with 13 bases in between. The CDR3 covers 15 residues. The CDR3 nucleotides are TGTGCCAGCAGGCAACAGGGCTCGAGCAATCAGCCCCAGCATTTT. Translating it yields CASRQQGSSNQPQHF.

The chain is built from TRBV28 and TRBJ1-1; 7 nucleotides match TRBD1. V gave up 5 bases and J gave up 0 bases; unmatched junction bases: 12. Germline V gene lookup returns CDR1 MDHEN and CDR2 SYDVKM. CDR3 length: 17 amino acids. The CDR3 nucleotides read TGTGCCAGCAGTAATACGGGACAGATTATAATGAACACTGAAGCTTTCTTT. This sequence encodes CASSNTGQIIMNTEAFF. The variable domain in full, with the rest retrieved from reference TRBV28 and TRBJ1-1, is DVKVTQSSRYLVKRTGEKVFLECVQDMDHENMFWYRQDPGLGLRLIYFSYDVKMKEKGDIPEGYSVSREKKERFSLILESASTNQTSMYLCASSNTGQIIMNTEAFFGQGTRLTVV.

The rearrangement uses TRBV14 and TRBJ2-3, with D tentatively TRBD2 (5 bases). The CDR3 runs 14 residues. CDR1 is SGHDN and CDR2 is FVKESK in the germline V gene. Trimming cost V 5 bases and J 7 bases, with 16 bases left between them. The CDR3 DNA follows: TGTGCCAGCAGCGGTTGGACTCCTTCGCATACGCAGTATTTT. Encoded protein: CASSGWTPSHTQYF.

V usage is TRBV9 and J usage is TRBJ1-2; D perhaps matches TRBD1 (5 bases). The CDR3 contains 13 residues. V was trimmed by 0 bases and J by 8 bases, leaving 11 bases between them. Germline CDR1 reads SGDLS; CDR2 reads YYNGEE. CDR3 amino acids: CASSVAGEEGYTF. The CDR3 region has the DNA TGTGCCAGCAGCGTAGCGGGGGAGGAAGGCTACACCTTC.

V and J are TRBV19 and TRBJ1-2; no clear D gene. CDR1 is LNHDA and CDR2 is SQIVND in the germline V gene (reference sequence). The CDR3 is made up of 11 amino acids. Between the trimmed V and J ends, which lost 8 bases and 8 bases, there was a span of 12 bases. DNA for the CDR3: TGTGCCAGTCGAGGGTTAGACGGCTACACCTTC. This encodes CASRGLDGYTF.

This clone has more than one count but fewer than ten. The chain uses TRBV5-6 and TRBJ2-7; 11 positions match TRBD2. The length of the CDR3 is 13 residues. The J segment lost 6 bases and the V segment lost 4 bases, leaving 3 bases of the junction unmatched. CDR1 SGHDT and CDR2 YYEEEE come from the germline V gene. The CDR3 here is CASSVAGGPEQYF. CDR3 coding DNA: TGTGCCAGCAGCGTAGCGGGGGGGCCCGAGCAGTACTTC.

This chain connects TRBV6-5 to TRBJ2-7; TRBD1 aligns across 7 bases. Trimming cost V 3 bases and J 3 bases; bases outside gene matches: 5. This CDR3 contains 14 residues. CDR1 is MNHEY, CDR2 SVGAGI, per germline. The CDR3 DNA reads TGTGCCAGCAGTTATCGGCCAGGGGGCTACGAGCAGTACTTC. It yields the protein CASSYRPGGYEQYF.

This clone was seen only a few times. V and J are TRBV20-1 and TRBJ1-1, with 9 bases matching TRBD1. CDR3 length equals 11 residues. The germline V gene has CDR1 DFQATT and CDR2 SNEGSKA (reference sequence). V shed 3 bases and J 10 bases; nucleotides not matched to a gene: 3. The CDR3 coding sequence is TGCAGTGCTAGCCCGGGACAGGGAGCTTTCTTT. It codes for CSASPGQGAFF.

The chain is built from TRBV6-6 and TRBJ2-7, with unresolved D. The germline V gene encodes CDR1 MNHNY and CDR2 SVGAGI (reference sequence). V gave up 5 bases and J gave up 3 bases, with 5 bases separating them. The CDR3 extends over 11 amino acids. As DNA, the CDR3 is TGTGCCAGCAGTCCCTACTACGAGCAGTACTTC. Translation: CASSPYYEQYF.

V and J are TRBV5-1 and TRBJ1-1; D is unresolved. Germline lookup yields CDR1 SGHRS and CDR2 YFSETQ. Trimming removed 3 bases at V and 0 bases at J, with 21 bases between. CDR3 length: 18 amino acids. The CDR3 DNA reads as TGCGCCAGCAGCTCGAGCCGGGGTGAGGGAGCGATGAACACTGAAGCTTTCTTT. Translating gives CASSSSRGEGAMNTEAFF.

This chain joins TRBV28 and TRBJ1-4; D unresolved. The ends were cut back, 3 bases at V and 11 bases at J, with 13 bases in the middle. The CDR3 totals 13 residues. The V gene's germline CDR1 is MDHEN and CDR2 SYDVKM. CDR3 in amino acids: CASSLMGGGKLFF. The CDR3 DNA reads as TGTGCCAGCAGTTTGATGGGCGGAGGGAAACTGTTTTTT.

The gene calls are TRBV11-2 and TRBJ2-3; D possibly corresponds to TRBD2 (6 bases). Germline V gene lookup returns CDR1 SGHAT and CDR2 FQNNGV. V lost 5 bases to trimming and J lost 0 bases, with 15 bases between them. The CDR3 spans 16 residues. The chain's CDR3 is CASSPFTSPSTDTQYF. In DNA, the CDR3 is TGTGCCAGCAGCCCCTTTACTAGCCCAAGCACAGATACGCAGTATTTT.